This T cell receptor beta chain derives from a study of blood T cells in healthy people across ages (dated by TCRdb to about 2015). Describing the broader study: Template switching captured roughly one uniquely barcoded TCR beta cDNA molecule per two T cells in model experiments. To track age-related changes in TCR beta repertoire diversity, the study relied on deep sequencing normalized with unique cDNA molecular identifiers. The donors were divided into four age groups: young (average roughly 15 years), middle-aged (approximately 39), aged (approximately 64) and long-lived (around 80). To avoid experimental bias, donors of different ages were spread randomly across the sequencing lanes. Two additional independent replicas of 1 million unique cDNA reads from the same blood draw were analyzed for two donors (one aged 18 to 29 and one aged 80 or older).

The count of this clonotype is one. Its antigen is currently not known. Germline is not matched at one junction end, which may reflect a read error. The donors were 40 or so Caucasian individuals from Russia, aged about 6 to 100 years, who were systemically healthy. Each donor gave ten milliliters of peripheral blood, collected into EDTA-treated Vacutainer tubes. Ficoll-Paque density-gradient centrifugation was used to isolate PBMCs, with at least 7 million per sample. Trizol reagent was used to extract total RNA from the PBMCs, yielding at least 5 micrograms per sample. Naive CD45RAhigh/CD27high T cell percentages were measured by flow cytometry on a PBMC aliquot from every donor. What the authors observed across the whole study: Estimates of total diversity from one million sequenced T cells were regarded as lower bounds and underestimates. The long-lived group showed more naive CD4+ T cells, fewer expanded clones and increased TCR diversity than the aged group, suggesting age selection. The percentage of naive T cells measured by flow cytometry correlated strongly with observed TCR beta diversity. Because profiling used bulk unsorted PBMCs, naive and antigen-experienced compartments could not be compared conclusively. Observed TCR beta diversity per million T cells fell roughly linearly with age, and a significant reduction was already apparent by age approximately 41. Because the CMV infection status of the donors was unknown, age-related changes in expanded clonotypes may potentially have been confounded.

Library generation was performed with 5' RACE. The sequencing machine was an Illumina HiSeq 2500. The second PCR ran for about 7 to 11 cycles and used a J-beta primer mix along with a sample-barcoded 5' primer. A unique molecular identifier was introduced onto each TCR beta cDNA molecule by a template-switch 5' adaptor carrying 12 random nucleotides. At least 2.5 million CDR3-containing paired-end reads were obtained from each sample. The Mint cDNA synthesis kit, primed by a TRBC-specific oligonucleotide, was used to synthesize first-strand cDNA from all RNA. After uracil-DNA glycosylase treatment, a first 18-cycle PCR used universal primers M1SS and BC2_uni_R on all cDNA. Concerning the study's data processing: For normalization, 1 million high-quality reads were randomly selected from each sample, with every read carrying a distinct molecular identifier. Instead of being binned into consensus sequences, reads that shared molecular identifiers were thrown out. MiTCR, run with a Q25 quality threshold and the strictest error-elimination algorithm, handled CDR3 identification, clonotype clustering and error correction. A nonparametric unseen species model with Euler transformation was used to estimate lower-bound total TCR beta diversity. The public reads were quality trimmed at Q25 with fastp and then assembled into clones with MiXCR by TCRdb, keeping productive beta chains. Rows with one shared CDR3 protein collapse into an entry with the most common genes and DNA. It is TCRdb's table, rather than the study itself, that gives the V and J calls and clone size. Counted in this sample were around 800,000 distinct CDR3 sequences; around 42% of them appeared once. The ten top clones hold about 19% of the sample.

The sequencing sample was made of blood. The sequence derives from a man between 60 and 75 years old in good health.

The DNA is as follows: TGCAGTGCGCGCCACAGAGAGCGCACTGGAGCTTTCTTT. It translates to CSARHRERTGAFF. This chain is built from TRBV20-1 and TRBJ1-1; the D gene cannot be resolved reliably. From the cysteine through the phenylalanine, the CDR3 covers 13 amino acids. Only the CDR3 DNA is retained, 39 bases long and in frame from the first base. The germline V gene (reference sequence) specifies DFQATT as CDR1 and SNEGSKA as CDR2.